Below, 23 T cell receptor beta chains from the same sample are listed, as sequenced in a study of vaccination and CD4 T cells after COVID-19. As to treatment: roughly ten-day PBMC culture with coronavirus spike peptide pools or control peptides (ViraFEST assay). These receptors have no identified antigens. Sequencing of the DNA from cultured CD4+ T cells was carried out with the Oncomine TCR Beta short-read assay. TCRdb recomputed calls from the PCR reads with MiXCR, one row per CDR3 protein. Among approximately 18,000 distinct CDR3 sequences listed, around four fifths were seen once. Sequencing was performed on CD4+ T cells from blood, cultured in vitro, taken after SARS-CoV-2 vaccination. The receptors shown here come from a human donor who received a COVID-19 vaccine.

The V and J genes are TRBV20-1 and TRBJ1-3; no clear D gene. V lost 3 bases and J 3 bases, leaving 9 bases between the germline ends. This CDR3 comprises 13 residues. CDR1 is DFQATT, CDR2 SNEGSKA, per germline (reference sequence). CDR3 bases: TGCAGTGCTAGGCCCCGGGTTGGAAACACCATATATTTT. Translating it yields CSARPRVGNTIYF.

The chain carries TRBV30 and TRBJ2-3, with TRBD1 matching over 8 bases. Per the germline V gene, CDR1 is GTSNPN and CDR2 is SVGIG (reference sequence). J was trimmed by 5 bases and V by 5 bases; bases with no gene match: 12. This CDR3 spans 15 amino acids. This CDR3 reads CAWGPGQGLQDTQYF. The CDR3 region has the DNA TGTGCCTGGGGGCCCGGACAGGGTTTGCAAGATACGCAGTATTTT.

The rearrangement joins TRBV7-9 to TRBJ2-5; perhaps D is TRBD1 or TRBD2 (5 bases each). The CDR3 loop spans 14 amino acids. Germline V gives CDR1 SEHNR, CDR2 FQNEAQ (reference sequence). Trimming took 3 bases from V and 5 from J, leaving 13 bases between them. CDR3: CASSLGSWGETQYF. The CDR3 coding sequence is TGTGCCAGCAGCTTGGGGTCCTGGGGGGAGACCCAGTACTTC.

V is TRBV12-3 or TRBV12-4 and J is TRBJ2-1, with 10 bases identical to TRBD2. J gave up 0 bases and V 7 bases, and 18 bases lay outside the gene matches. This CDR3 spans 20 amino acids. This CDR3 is CASTSTLAGETFSSYNEQFF. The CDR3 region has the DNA TGTGCCAGCACCTCAACCCTAGCGGGGGAAACCTTCAGCTCCTACAATGAGCAGTTCTTC.

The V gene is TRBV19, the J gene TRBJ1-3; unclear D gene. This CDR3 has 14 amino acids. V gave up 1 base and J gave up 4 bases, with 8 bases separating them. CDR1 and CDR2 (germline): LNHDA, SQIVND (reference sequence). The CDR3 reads CASSIADGGNTIYF. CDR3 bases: TGTGCCAGTAGTATAGCGGACGGGGGAAACACCATATATTTT.

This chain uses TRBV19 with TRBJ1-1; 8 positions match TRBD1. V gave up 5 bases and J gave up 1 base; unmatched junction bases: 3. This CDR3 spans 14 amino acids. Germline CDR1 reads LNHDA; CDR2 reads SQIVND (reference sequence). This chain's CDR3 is CASSLGQANTEAFF. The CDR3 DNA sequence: TGTGCCAGTAGTCTGGGACAGGCGAACACTGAAGCTTTCTTT.

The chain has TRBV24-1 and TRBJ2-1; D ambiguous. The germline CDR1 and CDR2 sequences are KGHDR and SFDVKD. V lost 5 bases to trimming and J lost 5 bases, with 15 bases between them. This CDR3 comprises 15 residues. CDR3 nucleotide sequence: TGTGCCACCAGTGGGGCAGAACGGGCCGACAATGAGCAGTTCTTC. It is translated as CATSGAERADNEQFF.

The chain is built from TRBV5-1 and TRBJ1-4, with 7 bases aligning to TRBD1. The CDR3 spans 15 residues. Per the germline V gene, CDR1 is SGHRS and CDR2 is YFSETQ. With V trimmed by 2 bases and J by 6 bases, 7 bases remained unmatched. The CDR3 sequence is CASSFEGGSHEKLFF. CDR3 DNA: TGCGCCAGCAGCTTTGAAGGGGGCTCGCATGAAAAACTGTTTTTT.

The CDR3 DNA reads TGTGCCAGCTCGCGGGGTGGGAACACCGGGGAGCTGTTTTTT. The encoded protein is CASSRGGNTGELFF. The rearrangement uses TRBV11-2 and TRBJ2-2, with D maybe TRBD2 (6 bases). Germline V gene data show CDR1 as SGHAT and CDR2 as FQNNGV. This CDR3 comprises 14 residues. The V end lost 8 bases, the J end lost 1 base, and 11 bases lay between the germline ends.

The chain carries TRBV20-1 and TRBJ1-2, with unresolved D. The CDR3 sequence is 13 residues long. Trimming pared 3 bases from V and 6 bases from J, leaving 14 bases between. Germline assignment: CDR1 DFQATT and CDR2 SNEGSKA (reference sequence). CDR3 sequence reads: CSASLAPRNGYTF. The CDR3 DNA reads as TGCAGTGCTAGCCTGGCCCCAAGGAATGGCTACACCTTC.

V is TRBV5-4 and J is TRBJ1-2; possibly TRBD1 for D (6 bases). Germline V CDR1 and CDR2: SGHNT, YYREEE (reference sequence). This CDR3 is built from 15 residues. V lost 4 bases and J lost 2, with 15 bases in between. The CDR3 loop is CASSGAGTTNYGYTF. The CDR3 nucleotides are TGTGCCAGCAGCGGAGCCGGGACAACGAACTATGGCTACACCTTC.

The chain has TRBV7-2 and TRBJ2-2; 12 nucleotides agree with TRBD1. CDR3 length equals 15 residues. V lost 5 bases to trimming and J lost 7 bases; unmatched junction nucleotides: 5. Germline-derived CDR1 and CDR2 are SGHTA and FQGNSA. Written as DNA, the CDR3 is TGTGCCAGCAGCCCCGGGACAGGGGGCTACGGGGAGCTGTTTTTT. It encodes CASSPGTGGYGELFF. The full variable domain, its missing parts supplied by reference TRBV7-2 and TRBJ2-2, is GAGVSQSPSNKVTEKGKDVELRCDPISGHTALYWYRQSLGQGLEFLIYFQGNSAPDKSGLPSDRFSAERTGGSVSTLTIQRTQQEDSAVYLCASSPGTGGYGELFFGEGSRLTVL.

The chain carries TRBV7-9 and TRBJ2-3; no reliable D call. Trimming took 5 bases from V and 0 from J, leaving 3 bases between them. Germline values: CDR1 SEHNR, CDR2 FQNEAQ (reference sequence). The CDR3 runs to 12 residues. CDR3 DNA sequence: TGTGCCAGCAGCCCGAGCACAGATACGCAGTATTTT. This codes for CASSPSTDTQYF.

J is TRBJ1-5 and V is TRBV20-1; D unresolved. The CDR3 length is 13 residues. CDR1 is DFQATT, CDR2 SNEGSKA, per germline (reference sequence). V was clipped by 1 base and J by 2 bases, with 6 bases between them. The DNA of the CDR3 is TGCAGTGCTAGAGTTTCAGGCAATCAGCCCCAGCATTTT. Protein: CSARVSGNQPQHF.

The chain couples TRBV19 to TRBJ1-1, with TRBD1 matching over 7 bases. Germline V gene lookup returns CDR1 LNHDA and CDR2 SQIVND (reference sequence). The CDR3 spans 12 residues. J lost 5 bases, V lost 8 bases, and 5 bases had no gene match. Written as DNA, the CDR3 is TGTGCCAGTCGGCCAGGGGGGACTGAAGCTTTCTTT. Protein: CASRPGGTEAFF.

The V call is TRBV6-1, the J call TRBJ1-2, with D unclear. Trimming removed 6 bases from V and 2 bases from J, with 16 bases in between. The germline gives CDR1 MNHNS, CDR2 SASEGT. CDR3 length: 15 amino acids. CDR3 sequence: CASRDQELMNYGYTF. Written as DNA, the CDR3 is TGTGCCAGCAGGGACCAGGAGTTGATGAACTATGGCTACACCTTC.

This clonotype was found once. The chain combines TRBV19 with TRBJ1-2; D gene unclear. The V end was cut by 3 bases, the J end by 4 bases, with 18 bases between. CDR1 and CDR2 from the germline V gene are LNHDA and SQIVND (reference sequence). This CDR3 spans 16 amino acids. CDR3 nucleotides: TGTGCCAGTAGTATCCCCGGGGATCGGGAGAGCTATGGCTACACCTTC. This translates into CASSIPGDRESYGYTF.

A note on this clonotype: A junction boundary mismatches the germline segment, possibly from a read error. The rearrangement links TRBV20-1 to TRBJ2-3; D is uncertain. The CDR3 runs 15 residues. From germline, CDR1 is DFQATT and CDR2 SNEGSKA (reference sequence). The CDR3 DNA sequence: TGCAGTGCTGGAGAGTGGACCACCAGCACAGATACGCAGTATTTT. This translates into CSAGEWTTSTDTQYF.

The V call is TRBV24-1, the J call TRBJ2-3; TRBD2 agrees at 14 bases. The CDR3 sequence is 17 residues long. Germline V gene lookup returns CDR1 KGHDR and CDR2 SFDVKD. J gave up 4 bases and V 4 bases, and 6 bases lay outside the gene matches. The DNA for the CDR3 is TGTGCCACCAGTGACCTCGGACTAGCGGGGGGTTCAGATACGCAGTATTTT. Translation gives CATSDLGLAGGSDTQYF.

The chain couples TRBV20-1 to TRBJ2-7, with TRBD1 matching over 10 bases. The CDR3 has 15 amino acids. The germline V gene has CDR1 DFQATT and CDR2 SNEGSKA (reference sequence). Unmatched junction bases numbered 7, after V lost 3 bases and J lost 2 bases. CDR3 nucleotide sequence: TGCAGTGCTAGGGGGGACAGGGGAGGAACCTACGAGCAGTACTTC. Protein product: CSARGDRGGTYEQYF.

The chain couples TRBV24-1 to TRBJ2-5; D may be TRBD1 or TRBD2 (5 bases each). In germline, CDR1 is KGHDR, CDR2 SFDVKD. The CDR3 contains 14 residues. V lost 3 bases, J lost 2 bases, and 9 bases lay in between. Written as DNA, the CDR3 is TGTGCCACCAGTGATAGGGACGGGCAAGAGACCCAGTACTTC. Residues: CATSDRDGQETQYF.

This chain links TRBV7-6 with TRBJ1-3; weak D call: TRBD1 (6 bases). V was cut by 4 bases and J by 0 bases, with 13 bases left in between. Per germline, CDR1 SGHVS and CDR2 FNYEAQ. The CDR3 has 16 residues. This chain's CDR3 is CASSSTGTLSGNTIYF. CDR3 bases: TGTGCCAGCAGCTCTACCGGGACACTCTCTGGAAACACCATATATTTT.

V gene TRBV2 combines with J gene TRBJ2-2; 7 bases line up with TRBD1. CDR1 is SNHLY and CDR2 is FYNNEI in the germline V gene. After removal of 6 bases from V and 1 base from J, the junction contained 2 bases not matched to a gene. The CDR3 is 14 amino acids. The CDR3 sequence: CASRQGRNTGELFF. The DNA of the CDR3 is TGTGCCAGCAGACAGGGGAGGAACACCGGGGAGCTGTTTTTT.